The table lists the clone carrying this T cell receptor (beta chain) with a count of one. Sequencing used immunoSEQ multiplex PCR; TCRdb keeps in-frame clones, though not all of them. Altogether a few hundred thousand clones are present, less than 80% being singletons, with the ten largest covering around 12%. These data come from a study of shared clonotypes between healthy human individuals. Germline loops: CDR1 KGHSH, CDR2 LQKENI. The CDR3 consists of 16 residues. V lost 0 bases and J lost 5, with 14 bases in between. The TCR originated in a woman in her forties in good health. Some clones in this sample may be carry-over from other donors' samples. Material for sequencing was PBMCs. The chain has TRBV18 and TRBJ2-1, with D possibly TRBD2 on 6 matching bases. The CDR3 bases are TGTGCCAGCTCACCACCCTGGGGGGAGAAGAACAATGAGCAGTTCTTC. Protein sequence: CASSPPWGEKNNEQFF.